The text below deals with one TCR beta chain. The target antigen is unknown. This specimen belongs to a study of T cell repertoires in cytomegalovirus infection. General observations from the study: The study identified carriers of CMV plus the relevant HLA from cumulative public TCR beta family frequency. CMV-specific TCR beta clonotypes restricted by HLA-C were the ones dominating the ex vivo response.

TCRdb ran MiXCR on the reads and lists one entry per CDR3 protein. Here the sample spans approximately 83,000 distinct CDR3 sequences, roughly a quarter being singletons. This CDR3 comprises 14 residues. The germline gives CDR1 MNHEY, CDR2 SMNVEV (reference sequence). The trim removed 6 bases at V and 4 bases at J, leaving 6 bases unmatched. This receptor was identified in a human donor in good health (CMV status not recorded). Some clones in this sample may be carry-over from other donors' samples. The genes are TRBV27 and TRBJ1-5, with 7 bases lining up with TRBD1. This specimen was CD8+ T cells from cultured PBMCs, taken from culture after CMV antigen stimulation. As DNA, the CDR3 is TGTGCCAGCAGCTACAGGGGCGGGAATCAGCCCCAGCATTTT. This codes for CASSYRGGNQPQHF.